One sample yielded the 14 T cell receptor beta chains listed below, sequenced in a study of blood T cell repertoires in COVID-19 (dated by TCRdb to between 2020 and 2021). Library generation was performed with the immunoSEQ multiplex PCR assay. TCRdb took over this immuneACCESS table, retaining in-frame rearrangements with V and J assigned. Such tables are incomplete; in checked studies, under half of the missing clones stem from an unresolved V gene, and the remainder is unexplained. In this sample the table shows roughly 200,000 clones, approximately 81% of which occur a single time. The ten largest clonotypes hold around 5.2% of the sample. The sequenced material came from peripheral blood. These receptors were taken from a woman older than 75 with acute or convalescent COVID-19.

The gene calls are TRBV7-2 and TRBJ2-7, with no clear D. The V gene lost 1 base and the J gene lost 5 bases, with 9 bases spanning the gap. CDR1 SGHTA and CDR2 FQGNSA come from the germline V gene. The CDR3 has 13 residues. CDR3 in amino acids: CASSLVPSHEQYF. The CDR3 coding sequence is TGTGCCAGCAGCTTAGTACCGAGTCACGAGCAGTACTTC.

The chain is built from TRBV6-4 and TRBJ1-5; no clear D. V lost 3 bases to trimming and J lost 7 bases, with 10 bases between them. Germline V gives CDR1 MRHNA, CDR2 SNTAGT. The CDR3 extends over 13 amino acids. The CDR3, as DNA: TGTGCCAGCAGTGAGAGTGTTTGGCAGCCCCAGCATTTT. It translates to CASSESVWQPQHF.

This clone was counted many times. The rearrangement joins TRBV7-3 to TRBJ2-1; no clear D gene. The CDR3 consists of 15 residues. Per germline, CDR1 SGHTA and CDR2 FQGTGA. The V end was cut by 4 bases, the J end by 0 bases, with 10 bases between. CDR3 sequence reads: CASSSRHTSYNEQFF. Here the CDR3 DNA reads TGTGCCAGCAGCTCGCGACATACCTCCTACAATGAGCAGTTCTTC.

The rearrangement joins TRBV6-2 or TRBV6-3 to TRBJ2-2; 8 bases are a match to TRBD2. The trim removed 5 bases at V and 0 bases at J, leaving 5 bases unmatched. Germline V lookup: CDR1 MNHEY, CDR2 SVGEGT. The CDR3 sequence is 16 residues long. The CDR3 sequence is CASSPRGLANTGELFF. CDR3 coding DNA: TGTGCCAGCAGTCCCAGGGGACTAGCGAACACCGGGGAGCTGTTTTTT.

The chain is built from TRBV19 and TRBJ1-4, with D unclear. The CDR3 sequence is 15 residues long. Trimming shortened V by 2 bases and J by 7 bases, and 14 bases separated the two germline ends. The germline CDR1 and CDR2 sequences are LNHDA and SQIVND (reference sequence). The CDR3 protein is CASSIRVRRGEKLFF. DNA for the CDR3: TGTGCCAGTAGTATACGGGTCAGAAGAGGTGAAAAACTGTTTTTT.

J is TRBJ2-5 and V is TRBV6-2 or TRBV6-3, with no clear D. V lost 6 bases to trimming and J lost 4 bases, with 21 bases between them. CDR1 is MNHEY, CDR2 SVGEGT, per germline. The CDR3 is made up of 16 amino acids. CDR3 nucleotide sequence: TGTGCCAGCAGCAATGGCCTTGGGCAAATCGGAGAGACCCAGTACTTC. This gives the protein CASSNGLGQIGETQYF.

The chain has TRBV6-2 or TRBV6-3 and TRBJ2-7; TRBD1 matches 10 bases. The CDR3 is 17 residues long. Germline V gene sequence: CDR1 MNHEY, CDR2 SVGEGT. The V and J ends lost 2 bases and 3 bases, in that order; junction bases with no gene match: 10. The CDR3 sequence: CASSYLAGTGAIYEQYF. In DNA, the CDR3 is TGTGCCAGCAGTTACCTTGCCGGGACAGGGGCCATCTACGAGCAGTACTTC.

The chain is built from TRBV5-6 and TRBJ2-5, with D tentatively TRBD2 (5 bases). Per germline, CDR1 SGHDT and CDR2 YYEEEE. V shed 2 bases and J shed 5 bases, with 13 bases lying between them. CDR3 length: 14 amino acids. CDR3 in DNA: TGTGCCAGCAGCTTAGACCCTAGCCACGAGACCCAGTACTTC. It is translated as CASSLDPSHETQYF.

The rearrangement links TRBV24-1 to TRBJ1-1, with D tentatively TRBD1 (5 bases). Trimming removed 2 bases from V and 1 base from J, with 10 bases in between. CDR1 is KGHDR, CDR2 SFDVKD, per germline. The length of the CDR3 is 15 residues. CDR3 protein: CATSDSRQGNTEAFF. The CDR3 DNA reads TGTGCCACCAGTGATTCCCGGCAGGGGAACACTGAAGCTTTCTTT.

The chain is built from TRBV24-1 and TRBJ2-5; D possibly corresponds to TRBD2 (6 bases). There are 13 residues in the CDR3. Per germline, CDR1 KGHDR and CDR2 SFDVKD. Trimming cost V 10 bases and J 5 bases, with 16 bases left between them. CDR3 nucleotides: TGTGCCACTCAGAAGGCTGGGGGGGAGACCCAGTACTTC. This gives the protein CATQKAGGETQYF.

V usage is TRBV6-5 and J usage is TRBJ2-1; 8 bases are a match to TRBD2. CDR1 MNHEY and CDR2 SVGAGI come from the germline V gene. With 2 bases clipped from V and 3 bases from J, the junction kept 3 bases outside the gene matches. CDR3 length equals 15 residues. Here the CDR3 DNA reads TGTGCCAGCAGTTACGTCGCGGGAGGCTACAATGAGCAGTTCTTC. Residues: CASSYVAGGYNEQFF.

CDR3 residues: CASSLTGTDNSPLHF. In nucleotides, the CDR3 is TGCGCCAGCAGCTTAACCGGGACAGATAATTCACCCCTCCACTTT. The V gene is TRBV5-1, the J gene TRBJ1-6; TRBD1 matches 7 bases. The V segment lost 2 bases and the J segment 5 bases; nucleotides outside the gene matches: 4. The CDR3 spans 15 residues. CDR1 and CDR2 from the germline V gene are SGHRS and YFSETQ.

This clone came up once. The V and J genes are TRBV10-3 and TRBJ2-5; weak D call: TRBD2 (6 bases). Germline-derived CDR1 and CDR2 are ENHRY and SYGVKD. CDR3 length: 13 amino acids. Deletions cut 8 bases from V and 3 bases from J, with 13 bases between. The chain's CDR3 is CAIQASDEETQYF. CDR3 DNA sequence: TGTGCCATCCAGGCTAGCGACGAAGAGACCCAGTACTTC.

The rearrangement joins TRBV27 to TRBJ2-1; perhaps TRBD2 as D (5 bases). The V gene lost 2 bases and the J gene lost 0 bases, with 11 bases spanning the gap. This CDR3 comprises 16 residues. CDR1 MNHEY and CDR2 SMNVEV come from the germline V gene (reference sequence). This CDR3 is CASSLQRPSSYNEQFF. The CDR3 region has the DNA TGTGCCAGCAGTTTACAGCGGCCGAGCTCCTACAATGAGCAGTTCTTC.